One sample yielded the 3 T cell receptor beta chains listed below, sequenced in a study of blood T cell repertoires in COVID-19 (dated by TCRdb to about 2020). The receptor library was made with the immunoSEQ multiplex PCR assay. Imported from immuneACCESS, the table was reduced by TCRdb to in-frame sequences with V and J called. These copies leave out some clones; in studies compared against another copy, an unresolved V gene accounts for under half, and the cause of the remainder is not known. Across this sample there are about 230,000 clones, with nearly 90% seen only once. The ten largest clones capture 3.5% to 4% of the sample. The material sequenced was PBMCs or T cells enriched from blood (not recorded which). These receptors were collected from a woman in her 30s with acute COVID-19.

The chain uses TRBV7-9 and TRBJ2-7; 10 bases fit TRBD1. The ends lost 1 base at V and 2 bases at J; junction bases unmatched: 2. The CDR3 sequence is 15 residues long. Germline-derived CDR1 and CDR2 are SEHNR and FQNEAQ (reference sequence). CDR3 protein: CASSLGTGGTYEQYF. DNA of the CDR3: TGTGCCAGCAGCTTAGGGACAGGGGGAACCTACGAGCAGTACTTC.

To note about this clone: Other DNA sequences in this specimen translate into the identical CDR3. The rearrangement joins TRBV15 to TRBJ1-5; possibly TRBD1 for D (6 bases). V shed 6 bases and J shed 4 bases, with 13 bases lying between them. CDR1 is LNHNV and CDR2 is YYDKDF in the germline V gene (reference sequence). The CDR3 is 14 amino acids. The CDR3: CATSPFRGNQPQHF. The DNA for the CDR3 is TGTGCCACCAGTCCGTTTAGGGGGAATCAGCCCCAGCATTTT.

CDR3 sequence (DNA): TGTGCCAGCAGTCCGAATCTAGCGGGGGGGCCCGCGCAGTATTTT. This translates into CASSPNLAGGPAQYF. The gene calls are TRBV28 and TRBJ2-3; 12 bases line up with TRBD2. The ends lost 5 bases at V and 10 bases at J; junction bases unmatched: 10. Germline CDR1 is MDHEN and CDR2 is SYDVKM. The CDR3 sequence is 15 residues long.